This paragraph covers one T cell receptor (beta chain) sequence. Its matching antigen is unknown. A read error may produce the germline difference seen at one junction end. Only in-frame clones appear in the TCRdb table, and some are missing; sequencing was by immunoSEQ multiplex PCR. The sample includes about 20,000 clones, approximately 70% seen only once; the top ten take 9.1%. CD4+ T cells specific for antigen were expanded with viral peptide pools by the ViraFEST assay before sequencing. Cells that had been cultured for approximately ten days were the source of isolated CD4+ T cells. The study found no prior SARS-CoV-2 infection in the vaccine recipients, who tested negative for nucleocapsid antibodies. They grew 2 million to 2.5 million PBMC in each well, adding about 10 IU/ml IL-2 and 8.5 to 10 ug/ml peptides. On day 3 and again on day 7, half the medium was replaced with IL-2 medium. The sample is drawn from a study of vaccination effects on CD4 cells after COVID-19.

Looked up from germline, CDR1 is SNHLY and CDR2 is FYNNEI. CDR3 size: 12 residues. Study-level results: Convalescent patients were scarce, and early post-infection timepoints were absent. Marked clonal contraction was seen late after vaccination (in both infection- and vaccine-induced clones).

The chain employs TRBV2 and TRBJ2-1; 13 nucleotides line up with TRBD2. This specimen consisted of CD4+ T cells from PBMCs cultured with HCoV-NL63 spike peptides, obtained before COVID-19 vaccination. The clonotype comes from a human donor who received a COVID-19 vaccine. CDR3 sequence reads: CASRTLAGGQVF. CDR3 nucleotides: TGTGCCAGCAGAACACTAGCGGGGGGGCAAGTCTTC. The whole variable domain, remainder taken from reference TRBV2 and TRBJ2-1, is EPEVTQTPSHQVTQMGQEVILRCVPISNHLYFYWYRQILGQKVEFLVSFYNNEISEKSEIFDDQFSVERPDGSNFTLKIRSTKLEDSAMYFCASRTLAGGQVFGPGTRLTVL.